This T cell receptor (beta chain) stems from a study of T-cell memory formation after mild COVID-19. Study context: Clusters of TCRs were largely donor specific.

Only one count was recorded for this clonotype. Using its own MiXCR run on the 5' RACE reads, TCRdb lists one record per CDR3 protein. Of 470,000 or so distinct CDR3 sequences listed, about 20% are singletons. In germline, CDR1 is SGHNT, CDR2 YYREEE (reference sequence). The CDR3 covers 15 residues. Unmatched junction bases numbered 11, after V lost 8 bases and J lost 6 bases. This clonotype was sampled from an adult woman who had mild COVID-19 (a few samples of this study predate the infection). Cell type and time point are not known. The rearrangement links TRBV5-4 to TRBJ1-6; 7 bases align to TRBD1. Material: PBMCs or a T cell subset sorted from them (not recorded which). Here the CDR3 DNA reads TGTGCCAGTACCCCACCGGGACAGCCTAATTCACCCCTCCACTTT. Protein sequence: CASTPPGQPNSPLHF.